This T cell receptor (beta chain) was sequenced for a study of T cells after yellow fever vaccination. TCRdb reanalysed the 5' RACE reads using MiXCR and keeps one entry per CDR3 protein. The data hold approximately 600,000 distinct CDR3 sequences, with approximately 13% observed a single time. The CDR3 sequence is 12 residues long. The V gene's germline CDR1 is SGHKS and CDR2 YYEKEE (reference sequence). V was shortened by 6 bases and J by 8 bases, with 12 bases between the two germline ends. This specimen consisted of PBMCs, obtained on the day of the yellow fever booster vaccination. This clonotype was obtained from a young man who received the YFV17D yellow fever vaccine. The chain carries TRBV5-5 and TRBJ2-1; no firm D call. The CDR3 here is CASTYRADEQFF. In DNA, the CDR3 is TGTGCCAGCACTTACCGGGCAGATGAGCAGTTCTTC.